This T cell receptor (beta chain) was sequenced for a study of blood T cell repertoires in COVID-19. In the study overall: Sources were T cells, B-cell-depleted T cells, or PBMCs; the material itself was cDNA or gDNA.

CDR1 is LNHDA, CDR2 SQIVND, per germline (reference sequence). Trimming cost V 9 bases and J 0 bases; bases outside gene matches: 10. CDR3 length: 15 residues. Source study methods: Amplified reference gene primers provided the basis for estimating nucleated cell counts. The protocol was immunoSEQ multiplex PCR, while the TCRdb copy is restricted to in-frame clones and leaves out a portion. The DNA gave D and trimming, while V, J and clone size come from that table. The data hold fewer than 150,000 clones, with approximately 85% observed a single time. The chain recombines TRBV19 with TRBJ1-2; 7 nucleotides line up with TRBD1. This clonotype was sampled from a woman of 80 years or more with acute or convalescent COVID-19. Sample: peripheral blood. CDR3 region: CASGRDSTPNYGYTF. CDR3 nucleotide sequence: TGTGCCAGCGGCCGGGACAGCACCCCTAACTATGGCTACACCTTC.